The next 4 T cell receptor beta chains were all read from a single sample in a study of control samples from healthy donors and cancer patients. TCRdb's table, derived via immunoSEQ multiplex PCR, lists solely in-frame clones and lacks some. The data show roughly 80,000 clones, around 92% seen once. Sequenced material: blood. These receptors came from a woman in her fifties or sixties in good health.

The gene calls are TRBV5-1 and TRBJ1-6, with 7 bases identical to TRBD1. V gave up 4 bases and J gave up 8 bases; unmatched junction bases: 12. The CDR3 extends over 16 amino acids. Germline CDR1 reads SGHRS; CDR2 reads YFSETQ. As DNA, the CDR3 is TGCGCCAGCAGCGACTCTCCGGGACAGTGGGATTCACCCCTCCACTTT. Translated: CASSDSPGQWDSPLHF.

The chain uses TRBV7-3 and TRBJ2-2, with D perhaps TRBD1 (6 bases). The CDR3 is made up of 16 amino acids. Germline lookup yields CDR1 SGHTA and CDR2 FQGTGA. The ends were cut back, 5 bases at V and 2 bases at J, with 15 bases in the middle. CDR3 nucleotide sequence: TGTGCCAGCAGCCCTCAAGGGGGAACCAACACCGGGGAGCTGTTTTTT. It codes for CASSPQGGTNTGELFF.

In this sample, this clone turned up once. This chain joins TRBV7-9 and TRBJ2-1, with D possibly being TRBD2 (6 bases). Trimming removed 2 bases at V and 4 bases at J, with 15 bases between. The V gene's germline CDR1 is SEHNR and CDR2 FQNEAQ (reference sequence). CDR3 length: 16 residues. The CDR3 reads CASSLSIGSSYNEQFF. CDR3 DNA sequence: TGTGCCAGCAGCTTATCTATCGGGAGCTCGTACAATGAGCAGTTCTTC.

The table lists this clone with a few counts. V gene TRBV28 combines with J gene TRBJ2-7; 11 bases fit TRBD2. CDR3 length equals 16 residues. Germline V gene sequence: CDR1 MDHEN, CDR2 SYDVKM. Unmatched junction bases numbered 8, after V lost 3 bases and J lost 4 bases. This CDR3 reads CASSFGGGLAEYEQYF. The CDR3 region has the DNA TGTGCCAGCAGTTTTGGGGGGGGACTAGCGGAGTACGAGCAGTACTTC.